The 6 T cell receptor beta chains in this list originate from one sample, sequenced in a study of radiation and T cells in renal cell carcinoma. Time point denoted: blood 4 weeks post-SBRT, at nephrectomy. Treatment indicated: 15 Gy SBRT to primary tumor, nephrectomy 4 weeks later. The method was immunoSEQ multiplex PCR; TCRdb's version includes in-frame clones alone and lacks a portion of them. The sample has about 90,000 clones, around four fifths seen once; the top ten hold under 10%. The sample here was blood, taken from a patient whose treatment included radiotherapy and nephrectomy. Source of these receptors: a middle-aged man with renal cell carcinoma.

In DNA, the CDR3 is TGCGCCAGCAGCGGCCAAAAATACGCCGGGGAGCTGTTTTTT. Protein: CASSGQKYAGELFF. The V and J genes are TRBV4-1 and TRBJ2-2; D remains unclear. CDR1 is MGHRA and CDR2 is YSYEKL in the germline V gene. The CDR3 is 14 residues long. Trimming pared 5 bases from V and 6 bases from J, leaving 13 bases between.

This chain uses TRBV5-1 with TRBJ2-6, with D perhaps matching TRBD1 (5 bases). V gave up 4 bases and J gave up 0 bases, with 8 bases separating them. The CDR3 contains 15 residues. Germline V gene sequence: CDR1 SGHRS, CDR2 YFSETQ. CDR3 sequence: CASSATASGANVLTF. CDR3 coding DNA: TGCGCCAGCAGCGCGACAGCCTCTGGGGCCAACGTCCTGACTTTC.

This clone has only one observation. The chain is built from TRBV28 and TRBJ2-4, with TRBD2 identical over 7 bases. Per germline, CDR1 MDHEN and CDR2 SYDVKM. The CDR3 consists of 15 residues. The V segment lost 3 bases and the J segment 1 base; nucleotides outside the gene matches: 3. As DNA, the CDR3 is TGTGCCAGCAGTTTGTGGCGGGAGGCCAAAAACATTCAGTACTTC. Translated: CASSLWREAKNIQYF. Full variable domain (missing parts from reference TRBV28 and TRBJ2-4): DVKVTQSSRYLVKRTGEKVFLECVQDMDHENMFWYRQDPGLGLRLIYFSYDVKMKEKGDIPEGYSVSREKKERFSLILESASTNQTSMYLCASSLWREAKNIQYFGAGTRLSVL.

The CDR3 nucleotides read TGCGCCAGCAGCGGACAGGGAGGAGACACCATATATTTT. Translation: CASSGQGGDTIYF. This chain joins TRBV5-1 and TRBJ1-3; 8 positions agree with TRBD1. The CDR3 is made up of 13 amino acids. Germline V gene data show CDR1 as SGHRS and CDR2 as YFSETQ. V lost 4 bases, J lost 8 bases, and 5 bases stayed unmatched.

The chain couples TRBV30 to TRBJ2-1; unclear D gene. V dropped 3 bases and J dropped 0 bases, with 9 bases sitting between them. This CDR3 is built from 14 residues. The V gene's germline CDR1 is GTSNPN and CDR2 SVGIG (reference sequence). The CDR3 loop is CAWRGASSYNEQFF. CDR3 nucleotide sequence: TGTGCCTGGAGGGGCGCCAGCTCCTACAATGAGCAGTTCTTC. Full variable domain (rest looked up from reference TRBV30 and TRBJ2-1): SQTIHQWPATLVQPVGSPLSLECTVEGTSNPNLYWYRQAAGRGLQLLFYSVGIGQISSEVPQNLSASRPQDRQFILSSKKLLLSDSGFYLCAWRGASSYNEQFFGPGTRLTVL.

The chain has TRBV5-5 and TRBJ1-2; 9 positions agree with TRBD1. The J segment lost 1 base and the V segment lost 3 bases, leaving 13 bases of the junction unmatched. The CDR3 is 18 residues long. Germline V CDR1 and CDR2: SGHKS, YYEKEE (reference sequence). The CDR3 coding sequence is TGTGCCAGCAGCTCTAACGTCCCGGGACAGGGAGGTAACTATGGCTACACCTTC. This encodes CASSSNVPGQGGNYGYTF.